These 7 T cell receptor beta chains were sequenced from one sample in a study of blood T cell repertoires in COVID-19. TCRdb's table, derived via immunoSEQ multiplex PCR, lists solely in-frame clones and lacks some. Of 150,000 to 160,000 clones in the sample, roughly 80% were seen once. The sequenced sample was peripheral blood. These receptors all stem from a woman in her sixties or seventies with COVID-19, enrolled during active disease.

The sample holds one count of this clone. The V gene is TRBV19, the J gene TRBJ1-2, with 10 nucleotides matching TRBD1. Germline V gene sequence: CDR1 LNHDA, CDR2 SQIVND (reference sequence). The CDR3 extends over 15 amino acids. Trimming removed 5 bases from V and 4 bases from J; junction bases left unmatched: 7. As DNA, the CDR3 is TGTGCCAGTAGTTTGACAGGGGGCTCGGTCTATGGCTACACCTTC. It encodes CASSLTGGSVYGYTF.

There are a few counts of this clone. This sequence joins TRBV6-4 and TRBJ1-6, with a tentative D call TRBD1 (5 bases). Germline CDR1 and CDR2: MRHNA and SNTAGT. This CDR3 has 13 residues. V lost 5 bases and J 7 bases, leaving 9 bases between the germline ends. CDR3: CASSQGENSPLHF. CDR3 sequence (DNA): TGTGCCAGCAGTCAAGGGGAAAATTCACCCCTCCACTTT.

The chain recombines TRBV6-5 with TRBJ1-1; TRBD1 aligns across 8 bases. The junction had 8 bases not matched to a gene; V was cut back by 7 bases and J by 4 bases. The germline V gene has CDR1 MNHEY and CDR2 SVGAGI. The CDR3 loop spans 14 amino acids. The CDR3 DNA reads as TGTGCCAGCACATACGGACAGGGTTTCACTGAAGCTTTCTTT. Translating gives CASTYGQGFTEAFF.

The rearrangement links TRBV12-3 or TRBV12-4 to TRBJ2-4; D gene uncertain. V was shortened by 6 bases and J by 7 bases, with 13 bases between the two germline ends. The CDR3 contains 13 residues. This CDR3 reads CASSLALTNIQYF. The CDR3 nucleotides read TGTGCCAGCAGCCTGGCCCTTACGAACATTCAGTACTTC.

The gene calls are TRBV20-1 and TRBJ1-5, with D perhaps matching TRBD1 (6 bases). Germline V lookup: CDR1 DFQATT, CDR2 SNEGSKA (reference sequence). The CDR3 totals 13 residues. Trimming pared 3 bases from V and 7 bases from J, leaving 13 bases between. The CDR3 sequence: CSASPRGSQPQHF. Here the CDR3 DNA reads TGCAGTGCTAGTCCCAGGGGTAGCCAGCCCCAGCATTTT.

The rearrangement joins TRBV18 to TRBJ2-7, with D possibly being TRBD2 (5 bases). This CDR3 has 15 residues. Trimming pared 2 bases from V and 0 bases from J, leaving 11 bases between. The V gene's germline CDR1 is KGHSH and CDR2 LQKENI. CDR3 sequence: CASSPDTTSSYEQYF. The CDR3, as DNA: TGTGCCAGCTCACCAGACACAACTAGCTCCTACGAGCAGTACTTC.

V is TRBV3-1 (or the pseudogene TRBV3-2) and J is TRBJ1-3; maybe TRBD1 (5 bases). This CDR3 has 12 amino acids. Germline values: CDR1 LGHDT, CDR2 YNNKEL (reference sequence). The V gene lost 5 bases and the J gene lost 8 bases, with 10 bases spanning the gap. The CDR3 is CASSNWGDTIYF. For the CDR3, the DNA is TGTGCCAGCAGCAATTGGGGGGACACCATATATTTT.